Only a few counts were recorded for the clone carrying this TCR beta chain. Its specificity is not known. A process of 5'RACE template switching, which added a universal primer site and UMIs, was used to make TCR cDNA. TCRdb reprocessed the 5' RACE reads via MiXCR and lists one record per CDR3 protein. This table holds 95,000 to 100,000 distinct CDR3 sequences, around 5.5% found once. The sample originates from a study of T cells after yellow fever vaccination. Background on the study: Preparation of fractions with low cell numbers was performed using SMART-Seq v4 Ultra Low Input.

This CDR3 has 15 residues. V shed 5 bases, J shed 0 bases, and the junction held 4 bases outside the gene matches. Study-wide results and caveats: Weaker overall was a secondary response that nonetheless peaked faster, on day 5 versus 15. Most clones from primary vaccination were detected again post-booster (96% CD4, more than 85% CD8).

The chain links TRBV12-3 or TRBV12-4 to TRBJ1-5; 7 nucleotides match TRBD1. Sequencing used CD8+ T cells sorted from PBMCs, obtained 10 days after the yellow fever booster vaccination. The clonotype originates from a man between 18 and 35 years old who received the YFV17D yellow fever vaccine. The CDR3 loop reads CASSHDRDSNQPQHF. The CDR3 DNA follows: TGTGCCAGCAGTCATGACAGGGATAGCAATCAGCCCCAGCATTTT.